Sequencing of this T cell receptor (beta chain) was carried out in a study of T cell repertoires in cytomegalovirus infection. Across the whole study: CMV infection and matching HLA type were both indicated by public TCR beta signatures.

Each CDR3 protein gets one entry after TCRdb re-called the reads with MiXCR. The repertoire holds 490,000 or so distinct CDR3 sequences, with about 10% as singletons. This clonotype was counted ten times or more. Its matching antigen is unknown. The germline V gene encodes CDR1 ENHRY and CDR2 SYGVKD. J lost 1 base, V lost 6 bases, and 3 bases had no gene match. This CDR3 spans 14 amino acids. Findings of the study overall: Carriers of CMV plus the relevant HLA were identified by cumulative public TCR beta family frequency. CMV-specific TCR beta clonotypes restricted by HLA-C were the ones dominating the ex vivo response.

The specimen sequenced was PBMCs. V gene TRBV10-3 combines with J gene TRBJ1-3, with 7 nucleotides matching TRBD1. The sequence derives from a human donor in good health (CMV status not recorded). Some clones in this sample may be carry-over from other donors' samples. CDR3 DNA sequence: TGTGCCATCAGGGAGGGACAGTCTGGAAACACCATATATTTT. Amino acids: CAIREGQSGNTIYF.